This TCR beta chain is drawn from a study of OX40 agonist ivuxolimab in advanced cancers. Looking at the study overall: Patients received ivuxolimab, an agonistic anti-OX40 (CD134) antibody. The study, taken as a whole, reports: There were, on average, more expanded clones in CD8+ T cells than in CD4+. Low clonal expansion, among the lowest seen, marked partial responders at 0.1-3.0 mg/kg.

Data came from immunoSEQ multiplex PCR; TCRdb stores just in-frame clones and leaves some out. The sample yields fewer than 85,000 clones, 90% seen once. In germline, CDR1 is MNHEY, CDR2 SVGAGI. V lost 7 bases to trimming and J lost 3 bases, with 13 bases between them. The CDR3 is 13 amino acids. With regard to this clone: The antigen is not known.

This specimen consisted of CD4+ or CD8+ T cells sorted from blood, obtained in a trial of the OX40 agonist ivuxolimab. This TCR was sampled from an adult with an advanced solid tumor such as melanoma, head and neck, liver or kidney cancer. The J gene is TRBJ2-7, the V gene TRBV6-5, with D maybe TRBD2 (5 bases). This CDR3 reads CASTAPGIYEQYF. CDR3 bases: TGTGCCAGCACCGCTCCGGGGATCTACGAGCAGTACTTC.